This is a list of T cell receptor beta chains from one sample in a study of blood T cells in healthy people across ages. TCRdb re-called the 5' RACE reads with MiXCR, one entry per CDR3 protein. Found here are roughly 700,000 distinct CDR3 sequences, 49% of them singletons; the top ten hold 30% to 40%. The sample was blood. These receptors all come from a woman in her sixties in good health. CDR3s include the opening cysteine and the closing phenylalanine or tryptophan. The D gene is left open where the match is weak.

D gene	CDR3 length	V gene	J gene	CDR3 protein
.	14	TRBV10-3	TRBJ2-3	CAISESHSRDTQYF
TRBD1	14	TRBV7-9	TRBJ1-4	CASSLDRVFEKLFF
.	16	TRBV5-5	.	CASRPALKRFYNEQYF
TRBD2	18	TRBV13	TRBJ2-4	CASSLFGTSGSAKNIQYF
TRBD1	16	TRBV5-1	TRBJ2-2	CASSLPPGQDTGELFF
TRBD1	15	TRBV20-1	TRBJ2-7	CSANDRDRYPYEQYF
TRBD1	11	TRBV20-1	TRBJ2-7	CRRDRDYEQYF
.	13	TRBV5-1	TRBJ2-3	CASSRPGEDTQYF
TRBD2	16	TRBV20-1	TRBJ2-1	CSASPLAGALYNEQFF
.	15	TRBV7-9	TRBJ1-4	CASSSTGPTNEKLFF
TRBD2	16	TRBV15	TRBJ2-3	CATSRELAGGRDTQYF
TRBD1	13	TRBV25-1	.	CASTGQGANEQYF
.	14	TRBV6-6	TRBJ1-1	CASTQGGGSEKAFF
.	13	TRBV28	TRBJ2-5	CASRPQGQETQYF
.	15	TRBV4-2	TRBJ2-1	CASSQGGTALNEQFF
.	12	TRBV10-3	TRBJ2-1	CAIGVPLNEQFF
.	12	TRBV21-1	TRBJ2-7	CASSRGTAEQYF
TRBD2	20	TRBV4-1	TRBJ2-3	CASSQHLGLAGGPSTDTQYF